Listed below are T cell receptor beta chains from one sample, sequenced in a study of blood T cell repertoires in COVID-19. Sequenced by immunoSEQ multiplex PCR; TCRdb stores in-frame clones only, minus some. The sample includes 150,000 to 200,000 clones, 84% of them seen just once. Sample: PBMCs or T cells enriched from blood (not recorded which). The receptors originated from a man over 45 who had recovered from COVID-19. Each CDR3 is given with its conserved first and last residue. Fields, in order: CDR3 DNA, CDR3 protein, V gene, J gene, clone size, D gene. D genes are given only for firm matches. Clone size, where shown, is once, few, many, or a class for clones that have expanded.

CDR3nt: TGCAGCGTTTTCGGACAGGGGCCCTATGGCTACACCTTC; CDR3aa: CSVFGQGPYGYTF; v_gene: TRBV29-1; j_gene: TRBJ1-2; abundance: few; d_gene: TRBD1
CDR3nt: TGTGCCAGCCAGGGACAGGGGTTAGATACGCAGTATTTT; CDR3aa: CASQGQGLDTQYF; v_gene: TRBV19; j_gene: TRBJ2-3; abundance: -; d_gene: TRBD1
CDR3nt: TGTGCCAGCAGCGGGGTTTTTGAGGGCCATGAGCAGTTCTTC; CDR3aa: CASSGVFEGHEQFF; v_gene: TRBV27; j_gene: TRBJ2-1; abundance: few; d_gene: -
CDR3nt: TGCAGCGTTGCGGGGATCTCCTACGAGCAGTACTTC; CDR3aa: CSVAGISYEQYF; v_gene: TRBV29-1; j_gene: TRBJ2-7; abundance: -; d_gene: -
CDR3nt: TGTGCCAGCAGTTACTCTTTTGTCTTCTACGAGCAGTACTTC; CDR3aa: CASSYSFVFYEQYF; v_gene: TRBV6-6; j_gene: TRBJ2-7; abundance: -; d_gene: -
CDR3nt: TGCAGCGCGGGACTCCCGGGGCAGCCCCAGCATTTT; CDR3aa: CSAGLPGQPQHF; v_gene: TRBV29-1; j_gene: TRBJ1-5; abundance: few; d_gene: -
CDR3nt: TGTGCCAGCAGCTTAGGTTCGGCGGCATCACCCCTCCACTTT; CDR3aa: CASSLGSAASPLHF; v_gene: TRBV11-2; j_gene: TRBJ1-6; abundance: once; d_gene: -
CDR3nt: TGTGCCAGCGCCTCGGGACAGCTTGATTCACCCCTCCACTTT; CDR3aa: CASASGQLDSPLHF; v_gene: TRBV11-2; j_gene: TRBJ1-6; abundance: -; d_gene: TRBD1
CDR3nt: TGTGCCAGCAGCTTCCTAGCGGGGGACACAGATACGCAGTATTTT; CDR3aa: CASSFLAGDTDTQYF; v_gene: TRBV5-4; j_gene: TRBJ2-3; abundance: -; d_gene: TRBD2
CDR3nt: TGTGCCAGCAGTGAAGGCAGCCAAGAGACCCAGTACTTC; CDR3aa: CASSEGSQETQYF; v_gene: TRBV6-1; j_gene: TRBJ2-5; abundance: -; d_gene: -
CDR3nt: TGTGCCAGCAGCTTGGCCGGGGTGTCCTGGGAGACCCAGTACTTC; CDR3aa: CASSLAGVSWETQYF; v_gene: TRBV5-4; j_gene: TRBJ2-5; abundance: -; d_gene: -
CDR3nt: TGTGCCAGCAGAGACACAGGGCAGGGCAATCAGCCCCAGCATTTT; CDR3aa: CASRDTGQGNQPQHF; v_gene: TRBV21-1; j_gene: TRBJ1-5; abundance: -; d_gene: -
CDR3nt: TGTGCCAGCACCTTAGGGGGGGGTTCGAGGGGCTACACCTTC; CDR3aa: CASTLGGGSRGYTF; v_gene: TRBV25-1; j_gene: TRBJ1-2; abundance: -; d_gene: -
CDR3nt: TGTGCCAGCAGAGAACGCGGGACGAACACAGATACGCAGTATTTT; CDR3aa: CASRERGTNTDTQYF; v_gene: TRBV7-6; j_gene: TRBJ2-3; abundance: -; d_gene: -
CDR3nt: TGTGCCAGCAGTTTATCCCCCGCAGGGGGCTATGGCTACACCTTC; CDR3aa: CASSLSPAGGYGYTF; v_gene: TRBV27; j_gene: TRBJ1-2; abundance: many; d_gene: TRBD1
CDR3nt: TGCGCCAGCAGCTTGTCAACCGGGACAGGGGCCAATGAGCAGTTCTTC; CDR3aa: CASSLSTGTGANEQFF; v_gene: TRBV5-1; j_gene: TRBJ2-1; abundance: -; d_gene: TRBD1
CDR3nt: TGTGCCACCAGCAGGGACGGTCGAGGGACCTACGAGCAGTACTTC; CDR3aa: CATSRDGRGTYEQYF; v_gene: TRBV15; j_gene: TRBJ2-7; abundance: -; d_gene: -
CDR3nt: TGTGCCAGCAGTAATGGACAGGGGACACTCTCTGAAGCTTTCTTT; CDR3aa: CASSNGQGTLSEAFF; v_gene: TRBV6-5; j_gene: TRBJ1-1; abundance: -; d_gene: TRBD1
CDR3nt: TGTGCCAGTAGTCCTCTTGGAGGCACTGAAGCTTTCTTT; CDR3aa: CASSPLGGTEAFF; v_gene: TRBV19; j_gene: TRBJ1-1; abundance: -; d_gene: -
CDR3nt: TGTGCCAGCAGCAAACAGGGGGCGAACACTGAAGCTTTCTTT; CDR3aa: CASSKQGANTEAFF; v_gene: TRBV11-3; j_gene: TRBJ1-1; abundance: -; d_gene: TRBD1
CDR3nt: TGTGCCAGCTCACAGCTCGGGGGTTACGAGCAGTACTTC; CDR3aa: CASSQLGGYEQYF; v_gene: TRBV18; j_gene: TRBJ2-7; abundance: many; d_gene: -
CDR3nt: TGTGCCAGCACCTCAGCGGGGGGACGCTACGAGCAGTACTTC; CDR3aa: CASTSAGGRYEQYF; v_gene: TRBV7-2; j_gene: TRBJ2-7; abundance: -; d_gene: TRBD2
CDR3nt: TGCGCCAGCAGCTTGGCCGAGAATCAGCCCCAGCATTTT; CDR3aa: CASSLAENQPQHF; v_gene: TRBV5-1; j_gene: TRBJ1-5; abundance: -; d_gene: -
CDR3nt: TGCAGCGTTGATTTCCAGGGACACGAAGATACGCAGTATTTT; CDR3aa: CSVDFQGHEDTQYF; v_gene: TRBV29-1; j_gene: TRBJ2-3; abundance: -; d_gene: -
CDR3nt: TGTGCCAGCAGCCAAGAAAACAGGGCGGTCACTGAAGCTTTCTTT; CDR3aa: CASSQENRAVTEAFF; v_gene: TRBV3-1/TRBV3-2; j_gene: TRBJ1-1; abundance: -; d_gene: -
CDR3nt: TGTGCCTGGACCTTTAGGCAGGCGAACACCGGGGAGCTGTTTTTT; CDR3aa: CAWTFRQANTGELFF; v_gene: TRBV30; j_gene: TRBJ2-2; abundance: -; d_gene: -
CDR3nt: TGTGCCAGCAGTGAAGTAGTTTATGGCTACACCTTC; CDR3aa: CASSEVVYGYTF; v_gene: TRBV2; j_gene: TRBJ1-2; abundance: -; d_gene: -
CDR3nt: TGTGCCTGGAGTGTAGATAGGCGGATCAATCAGCCCCAGCATTTT; CDR3aa: CAWSVDRRINQPQHF; v_gene: TRBV30; j_gene: TRBJ1-5; abundance: -; d_gene: -
CDR3nt: TGTGCCAGCAGCGAGACTAGCGGGGCAAGAAACATTCAGTACTTC; CDR3aa: CASSETSGARNIQYF; v_gene: TRBV9; j_gene: TRBJ2-4; abundance: -; d_gene: TRBD2
CDR3nt: TGTGCCAGCTCACCAACAAAGCTCGACGGGGAGACCCAGTACTTC; CDR3aa: CASSPTKLDGETQYF; v_gene: TRBV18; j_gene: TRBJ2-5; abundance: -; d_gene: -
CDR3nt: TGCAGCGTTGAACTTACTAATGAAAAACTGTTTTTT; CDR3aa: CSVELTNEKLFF; v_gene: TRBV29-1; j_gene: TRBJ1-4; abundance: few; d_gene: -
CDR3nt: TGTGCCAGCAGCAAAGGTGAGGGACAGGGAGCCTACGAGCAGTACTTC; CDR3aa: CASSKGEGQGAYEQYF; v_gene: TRBV21-1; j_gene: TRBJ2-7; abundance: -; d_gene: -
CDR3nt: TGTGCCAGCAGCACACCGGGGGAGGGGAGCTCCTATAATTCACCCCTCCACTTT; CDR3aa: CASSTPGEGSSYNSPLHF; v_gene: TRBV5-4; j_gene: TRBJ1-6; abundance: -; d_gene: -
CDR3nt: TGCGCCAGCAGCCTAGATTCAGGGTTCAATCAGCCCCAGCATTTT; CDR3aa: CASSLDSGFNQPQHF; v_gene: TRBV5-1; j_gene: TRBJ1-5; abundance: -; d_gene: -
CDR3nt: TGTGCCAGCAGCGTAGGGACTACTAACAATGAGCAGTTCTTC; CDR3aa: CASSVGTTNNEQFF; v_gene: TRBV9; j_gene: TRBJ2-1; abundance: -; d_gene: -
CDR3nt: TGTGCCAGTAGTAGGGACAGGGCCTACGAGCAGTACTTC; CDR3aa: CASSRDRAYEQYF; v_gene: TRBV19; j_gene: TRBJ2-7; abundance: -; d_gene: TRBD1
CDR3nt: TGTGCAAGCTTCAATCGCCTAGGCTACACCTTC; CDR3aa: CASFNRLGYTF; v_gene: TRBV6-5; j_gene: TRBJ1-2; abundance: -; d_gene: -
CDR3nt: TGTGCCATCAGTGAGTCCTCAGGCGATGAGCAGTTCTTC; CDR3aa: CAISESSGDEQFF; v_gene: TRBV10-3; j_gene: TRBJ2-1; abundance: -; d_gene: -
CDR3nt: TGTGCCAGCAGAATGGGCAGGGGAGAGCAAAAACTGTTTTTT; CDR3aa: CASRMGRGEQKLFF; v_gene: TRBV6-5; j_gene: TRBJ1-4; abundance: -; d_gene: -
CDR3nt: TGTGCCAGCAGTGAATACCGTTCCTACGAGCAGTACTTC; CDR3aa: CASSEYRSYEQYF; v_gene: TRBV25-1; j_gene: TRBJ2-7; abundance: -; d_gene: -
CDR3nt: TGTGCCAGCAATAGCGGGGGCCTACCCCAAGAGACCCAGTACTTC; CDR3aa: CASNSGGLPQETQYF; v_gene: TRBV11-2; j_gene: TRBJ2-5; abundance: -; d_gene: TRBD2
CDR3nt: TGTGCCAGCAGTTTGATAGAGAACACTGAAGCTTTCTTT; CDR3aa: CASSLIENTEAFF; v_gene: TRBV27; j_gene: TRBJ1-1; abundance: -; d_gene: -
CDR3nt: TGTGCCAGCAGGGGCGGGACAGGGGGAGTTTCACCCCTCCACTTT; CDR3aa: CASRGGTGGVSPLHF; v_gene: TRBV6-5; j_gene: TRBJ1-6; abundance: -; d_gene: TRBD1
CDR3nt: TGTGCCAGCAGTTCCCAGGGGAACACAGATACGCAGTATTTT; CDR3aa: CASSSQGNTDTQYF; v_gene: TRBV6-2/TRBV6-3; j_gene: TRBJ2-3; abundance: few; d_gene: -
CDR3nt: TGCGCCAGCAGCCCGGGCGGGGGTTTGGGCACTGAAGCTTTCTTT; CDR3aa: CASSPGGGLGTEAFF; v_gene: TRBV5-1; j_gene: TRBJ1-1; abundance: -; d_gene: -
CDR3nt: TGTGCCAGCAGTCCGGACAGAGCCTCTGGAAACACCATATATTTT; CDR3aa: CASSPDRASGNTIYF; v_gene: TRBV27; j_gene: TRBJ1-3; abundance: -; d_gene: -
CDR3nt: TGTGCCAGCAGTTACGGACTAGGGTATGAGCAGTTCTTC; CDR3aa: CASSYGLGYEQFF; v_gene: TRBV6-6; j_gene: TRBJ2-1; abundance: -; d_gene: TRBD2